This TCR beta chain was captured by sequencing in a study of T cells in Graves' hyperthyroidism and ophthalmopathy. Study-wide points: Researchers found most expanded thyroid clonotypes above 0.001 in blood as well. Ophthalmopathy, which appeared later, was predicted by the model a median 6.5 months before onset. In simple terms, a model built on 13 V-J features told ophthalmopathy apart from stable hyperthyroidism.

This clonotype was detected a few times. The target antigen is unknown. The V and J ends lost 1 base and 10 bases, in that order; junction bases with no gene match: 6. Looked up from germline, CDR1 is SGHTA and CDR2 is FQGNSA. CDR3 size: 13 residues. Each diagnosis was grounded in clinical symptoms, serum thyroxine and TRAb, thyroid ultrasound, and orbital computed tomography. There were TCR beta CDR3 regions amplified from RNA transcripts. HTBI primers were used for first-round RT-PCR of the TCR CDR3. TCRdb recomputed calls from the multiplex PCR reads with MiXCR, one row per CDR3 protein. The sample records more than 500,000 distinct CDR3 sequences, approximately 49% being singletons.

The sample comprised peripheral blood or thyroid tissue (not recorded which). This chain links TRBV7-2 with TRBJ1-1; 7 positions match TRBD1. This TCR was sampled from an adult woman with Graves' disease, either hyperthyroidism or ophthalmopathy (not recorded which). The CDR3 spells CASSLGQGRGAFF. CDR3 coding DNA: TGTGCCAGCAGCTTAGGACAGGGACGAGGAGCTTTCTTT.